This T cell receptor (beta chain) was identified during a study of T cell responses to AZD1222 COVID-19 vaccine. This clone was picked up one time. Clones were read by immunoSEQ multiplex PCR, and TCRdb kept only the in-frame ones, dropping some. The sample records approximately 97,000 clones, roughly 83% being singletons. CDR1 and CDR2 (germline): MNHEY, SMNVEV (reference sequence). The V gene lost 3 bases and the J gene lost 7 bases, with 18 bases spanning the gap. The CDR3 runs 16 residues. The TCR sequence derives from an adult in good health. This material consisted of peripheral blood, taken on day 0 of AZD1222 vaccination. This chain connects TRBV27 to TRBJ2-2; D remains ambiguous. This chain's CDR3 is CASSFEADFSGGELFF. CDR3 bases: TGTGCCAGCAGTTTTGAAGCTGATTTCTCGGGCGGGGAGCTGTTTTTT.